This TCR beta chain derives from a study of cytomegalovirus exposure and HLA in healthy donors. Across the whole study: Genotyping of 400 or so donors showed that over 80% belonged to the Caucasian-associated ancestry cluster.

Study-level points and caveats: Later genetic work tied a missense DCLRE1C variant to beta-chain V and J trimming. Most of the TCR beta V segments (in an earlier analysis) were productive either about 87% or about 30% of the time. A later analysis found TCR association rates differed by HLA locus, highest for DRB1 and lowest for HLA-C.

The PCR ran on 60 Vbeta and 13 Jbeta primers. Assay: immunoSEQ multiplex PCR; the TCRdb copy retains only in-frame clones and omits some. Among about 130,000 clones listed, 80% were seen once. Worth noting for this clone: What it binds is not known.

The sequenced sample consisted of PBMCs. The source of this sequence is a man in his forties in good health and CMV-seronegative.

The CDR3 DNA reads TGTGCCAGCAGCTTATATATCCCGGGACTCAGGGTTGAGCAGTTCTTC. Protein sequence: CASSLYIPGLRVEQFF. V is TRBV5-4 and J is TRBJ2-1; D is perhaps TRBD2 (6 bases). The CDR3 consists of 16 residues. Germline lookup yields CDR1 SGHNT and CDR2 YYREEE (reference sequence). The ends were cut back, 2 bases at V and 9 bases at J, with 21 bases in the middle.